The present entry profiles one T cell receptor beta chain with its context. Its antigen is as yet unknown. This entry is derived from a study of cytomegalovirus exposure and HLA in healthy donors. The study's findings and limits: According to the study, 150 to 200 TCR beta chains were cytomegalovirus-associated. Sequencing artifact likely explains a cluster of highly shared sequence variants. TCR beta V- and J-gene trimming was later associated with a missense DCLRE1C variant.

CDR3 length equals 15 residues. The germline V and J ends were trimmed by 3 bases and 6 bases, with 16 bases remaining between them. CDR1 is SGHNT, CDR2 YYREEE, per germline (reference sequence). Both 60 Vbeta primers and 13 Jbeta primers went into the PCR. Produced via immunoSEQ multiplex PCR; TCRdb's table is partial and in-frame only. The data contain approximately 150,000 clones, approximately 80% of them singletons. Material: PBMCs. The chain is built from TRBV5-4 and TRBJ2-1; D is perhaps TRBD1 (6 bases). The sequence derives from a boy under 10 years old in good health and CMV-seronegative. The CDR3 nucleotides read TGTGCCAGCAGCTCCTCCGTGGGGGCCCGCAATGAGCAGTTCTTC. Translation: CASSSSVGARNEQFF.